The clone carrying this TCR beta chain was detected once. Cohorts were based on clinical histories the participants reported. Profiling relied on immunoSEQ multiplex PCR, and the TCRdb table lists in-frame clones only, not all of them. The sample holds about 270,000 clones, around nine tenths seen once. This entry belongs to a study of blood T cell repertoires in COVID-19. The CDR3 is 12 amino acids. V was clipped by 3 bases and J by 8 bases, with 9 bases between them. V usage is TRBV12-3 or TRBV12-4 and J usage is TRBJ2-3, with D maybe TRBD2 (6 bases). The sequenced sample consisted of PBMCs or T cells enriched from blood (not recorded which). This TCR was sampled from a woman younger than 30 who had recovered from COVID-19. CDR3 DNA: TGTGCCAGCAGTTTCGAGCGGGTTACGCAGTATTTT. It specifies CASSFERVTQYF.